This T cell receptor beta chain comes out of a study of blood T cells in healthy people across ages (dated by TCRdb to the mid-2010s). Concerning the study at large: In model experiments, template switching captured roughly one uniquely barcoded TCR beta cDNA molecule for every two T cells. The study measured age-related changes in TCR beta repertoire diversity using deep sequencing normalized with unique cDNA molecular identifiers. Donors were grouped into four age groups: young (average about 15 years), middle-aged (about 38), aged (around 66) and long-lived (around 80). Donors of different ages were randomly distributed across sequencing lanes to avoid experimental bias. Using the same blood draw, the study looked at two additional independent replicas of 1 million unique cDNA reads for two donors, one aged 18 to 30 and the other aged 80 or older. General conclusions and limits of the study: Compared with the aged group, more naive CD4+ T cells, fewer expanded clones and increased TCR diversity were shown by the long-lived group, suggesting age selection. Observed TCR beta diversity per million T cells fell roughly linearly with age, and a significant reduction was already apparent by age roughly 40. Because donor CMV infection status was unknown, age-related changes in expanded clonotypes were potentially confounded. Bulk unsorted PBMC profiling prevented conclusive comparison of naive and antigen-experienced compartments. A strong correlation was found between observed TCR beta diversity and the percentage of naive T cells measured by flow cytometry. Estimates of total diversity from one million sequenced T cells were regarded as lower bounds and underestimates.

From the cysteine up to the phenylalanine, the CDR3 has a length of 15 residues. Of the read, only the CDR3 DNA is kept; its 45 bases are in frame from base 1. For this chain, trimming is 1 base at the V end and 8 bases at the J end, and the number of junction bases without a gene match is 10. CDR1 and CDR2 are read off the germline V gene (reference sequence) as DFQATT and SNEGSKA. This clonotype has a handful of counts. Which antigen it targets is not known. Base qualities are missing; no much larger clone stands one base away. The protocol used for the library was 5' RACE. For sequencing, an Illumina HiSeq 2500 was employed. A second roughly 6 to 12 cycle PCR used a sample-barcoded 5' primer and a J-beta primer mix. A template-switch 5' adaptor carrying 12 random nucleotides introduced a unique molecular identifier onto each TCR beta cDNA molecule. At least 2.5 million CDR3-containing paired-end reads were obtained from each sample. First-strand cDNA was synthesized from all RNA with the Mint cDNA synthesis kit, primed by a TRBC-specific oligonucleotide. After uracil-DNA glycosylase treatment, a first 18-cycle PCR used universal primers M1SS and BC2_uni_R on all cDNA. Processing in the source paper ran as follows. For normalization, 1 million high-quality reads, each with a distinct molecular identifier, were randomly selected from each sample. Reads sharing molecular identifiers were discarded rather than binned into consensus sequences. CDR3 identification, clonotype clustering and error correction used MiTCR with a Q25 quality threshold and the strictest error-elimination algorithm. A nonparametric unseen species model with Euler transformation was used to estimate lower-bound total TCR beta diversity. Through fastp at Q25 and MiXCR, TCRdb rebuilt clones from the public reads, retaining in-frame beta chains. Identical CDR3 proteins give one entry, which carries the most common genes and DNA. The V and J calls follow TCRdb's processing rather than the paper's. Present in this sample are roughly 860,000 distinct CDR3 sequences, approximately 65% of which were seen just once. Clones ranked in the top ten supply roughly 25% of the sample.

Donors were 30 to 45 systemically healthy Caucasian individuals from Russia aged roughly 6 to 90 years. Approximately 9.3 milliliters of peripheral blood were drawn from each donor into EDTA-treated Vacutainer tubes. Ficoll-Paque density-gradient centrifugation was used to isolate PBMCs, with at least 6 million per sample. Total RNA was extracted from PBMCs with Trizol reagent, with at least 6 micrograms obtained per sample. The percentages of naive CD45RAhigh/CD27high T cells were determined by flow cytometry on a PBMC aliquot from every donor. This clonotype was sampled from a man aged 25-45 years in good health. Sample: blood. The chain was built from TRBV20-1 and TRBJ2-1; 8 central nucleotides agree with TRBD2. The bases are TGCAGTGCTAGAGCTATCGGGACTAGTGGCTATGAGCAGTTCTTC. Its protein is CSARAIGTSGYEQFF.